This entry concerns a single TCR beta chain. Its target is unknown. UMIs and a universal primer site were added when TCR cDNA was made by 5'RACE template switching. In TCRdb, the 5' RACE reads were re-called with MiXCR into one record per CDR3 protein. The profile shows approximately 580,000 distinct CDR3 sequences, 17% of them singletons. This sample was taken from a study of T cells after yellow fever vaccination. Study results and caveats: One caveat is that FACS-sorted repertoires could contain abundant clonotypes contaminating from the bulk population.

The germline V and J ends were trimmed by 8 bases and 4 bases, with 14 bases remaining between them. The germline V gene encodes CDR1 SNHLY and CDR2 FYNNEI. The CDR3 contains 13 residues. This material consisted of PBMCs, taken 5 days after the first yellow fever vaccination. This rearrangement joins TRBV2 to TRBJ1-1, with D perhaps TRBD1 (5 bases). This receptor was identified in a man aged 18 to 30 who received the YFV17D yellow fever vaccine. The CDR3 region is CASGAEGTTEAFF. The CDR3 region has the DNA TGTGCCAGCGGCGCAGAGGGGACCACTGAAGCTTTCTTT.